This T cell receptor (beta chain) was identified in a study of somatic mutations in cytotoxic T cells in rheumatoid arthritis. General observations from the study: The authors did not know the antigen targets of the expanded CD8+ clones. Some patients, about an eighth of the roughly 65, had a largest CD8+ clone that exceeded 20% of CD8+ cells.

The CDR3 length is 15 residues. Germline V lookup: CDR1 MNHEY, CDR2 SVGAGI. Trimming removed 0 bases from V and 8 bases from J; junction bases left unmatched: 7. A word on this clone: Its antigen is unidentified.

Method: immunoSEQ multiplex PCR; TCRdb's copy keeps in-frame clones and lacks some. The sample holds roughly 18,000 clones, roughly 80% seen once. The sample comprised CD8+ T cells sorted from blood. The clonotype comes from a woman aged 60 to 75 in good health. This chain joins TRBV6-5 and TRBJ2-1, with TRBD2 matching 7 bases. This chain's CDR3 is CASSYSRTSFDEQFF. CDR3 DNA: TGTGCCAGCAGTTACTCCAGGACTAGTTTTGATGAGCAGTTCTTC.